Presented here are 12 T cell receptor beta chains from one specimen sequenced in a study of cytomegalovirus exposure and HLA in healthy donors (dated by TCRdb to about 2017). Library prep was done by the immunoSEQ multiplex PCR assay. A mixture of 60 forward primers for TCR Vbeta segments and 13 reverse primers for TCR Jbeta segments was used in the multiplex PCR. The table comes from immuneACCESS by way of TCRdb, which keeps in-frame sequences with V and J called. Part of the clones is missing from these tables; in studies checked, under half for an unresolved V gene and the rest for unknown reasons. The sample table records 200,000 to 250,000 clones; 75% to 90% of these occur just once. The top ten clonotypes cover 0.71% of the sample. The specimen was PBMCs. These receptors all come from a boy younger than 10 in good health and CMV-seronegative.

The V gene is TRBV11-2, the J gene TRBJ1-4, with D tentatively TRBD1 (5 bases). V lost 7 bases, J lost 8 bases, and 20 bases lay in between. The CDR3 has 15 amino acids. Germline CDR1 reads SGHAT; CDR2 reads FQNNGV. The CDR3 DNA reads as TGTGCCAGCACCTCAAACGACAGATCCGGGGAAAAACTGTTTTTT. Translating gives CASTSNDRSGEKLFF.

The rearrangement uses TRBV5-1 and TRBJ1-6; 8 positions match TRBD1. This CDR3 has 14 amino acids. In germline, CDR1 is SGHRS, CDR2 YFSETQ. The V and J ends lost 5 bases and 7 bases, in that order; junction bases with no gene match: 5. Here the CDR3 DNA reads TGCGCCAGCAGGGCGGGACAGGAGAATTCACCCCTCCACTTT. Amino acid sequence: CASRAGQENSPLHF. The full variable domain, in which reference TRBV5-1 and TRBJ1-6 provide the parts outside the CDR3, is KAGVTQTPRYLIKTRGQQVTLSCSPISGHRSVSWYQQTPGQGLQFLFEYFSETQRNKGNFPGRFSGRQFSNSRSEMNVSTLELGDSALYLCASRAGQENSPLHFGNGTRLTVT.

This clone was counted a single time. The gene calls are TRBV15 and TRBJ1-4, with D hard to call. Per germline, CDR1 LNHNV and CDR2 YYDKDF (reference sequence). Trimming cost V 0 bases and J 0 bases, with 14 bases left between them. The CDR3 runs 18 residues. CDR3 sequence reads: CATSREWERFATNEKLFF. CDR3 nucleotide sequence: TGTGCCACCAGCAGAGAATGGGAGAGATTTGCAACTAATGAAAAACTGTTTTTT. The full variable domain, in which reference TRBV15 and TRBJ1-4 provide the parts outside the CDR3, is DAMVIQNPRYQVTQFGKPVTLSCSQTLNHNVMYWYQQKSSQAPKLLFHYYDKDFNNEADTPDNFQSRRPNTSFCFLDIRSPGLGDTAMYLCATSREWERFATNEKLFFGSGTQLSVL.

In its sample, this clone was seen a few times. The CDR3 sequence is CASLLRTGRNEKLFF. CDR3 in DNA: TGTGCCAGCCTGTTACGGACAGGCCGGAATGAAAAACTGTTTTTT. The chain recombines TRBV28 with TRBJ1-4; TRBD1 matches at 7 bases. Germline V CDR1 and CDR2: MDHEN, SYDVKM. Trimming cost V 8 bases and J 5 bases; bases outside gene matches: 11. The CDR3 is 15 residues long.

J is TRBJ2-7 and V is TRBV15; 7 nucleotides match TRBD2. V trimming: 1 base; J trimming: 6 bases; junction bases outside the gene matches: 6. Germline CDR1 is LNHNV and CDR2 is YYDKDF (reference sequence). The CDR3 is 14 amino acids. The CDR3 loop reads CATSRGAGGGEQYF. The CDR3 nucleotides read TGTGCCACCAGCAGAGGGGCGGGCGGGGGCGAGCAGTACTTC.

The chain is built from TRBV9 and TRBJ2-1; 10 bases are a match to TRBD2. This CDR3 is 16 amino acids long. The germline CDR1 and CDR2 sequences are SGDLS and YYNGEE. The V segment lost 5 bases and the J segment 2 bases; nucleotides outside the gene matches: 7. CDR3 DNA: TGTGCCAGCAGTGACGTAAGCGGGAGGGCCTACAATGAGCAGTTCTTC. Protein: CASSDVSGRAYNEQFF.

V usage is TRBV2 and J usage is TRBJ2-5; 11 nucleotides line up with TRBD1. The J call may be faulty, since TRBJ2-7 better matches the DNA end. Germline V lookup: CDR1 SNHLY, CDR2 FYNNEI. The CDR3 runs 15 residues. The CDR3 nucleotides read TGTGCCAGCAGGAGGCTGGGACAGGGGGACGGCGAGCAGTACTTC. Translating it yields CASRRLGQGDGEQYF.

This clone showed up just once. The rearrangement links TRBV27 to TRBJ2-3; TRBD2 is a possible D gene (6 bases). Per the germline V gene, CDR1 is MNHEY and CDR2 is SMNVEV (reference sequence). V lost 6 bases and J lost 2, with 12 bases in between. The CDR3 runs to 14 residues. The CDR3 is CASSPGLHTDTQYF. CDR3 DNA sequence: TGTGCCAGCAGCCCGGGACTCCACACAGATACGCAGTATTTT.

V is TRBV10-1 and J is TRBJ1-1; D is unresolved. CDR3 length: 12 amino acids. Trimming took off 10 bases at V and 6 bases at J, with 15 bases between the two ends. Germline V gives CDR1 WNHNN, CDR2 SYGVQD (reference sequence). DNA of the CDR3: TGCGCCATCGGTGTTGGTGAGCCTGAAGCTTTCTTT. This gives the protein CAIGVGEPEAFF.

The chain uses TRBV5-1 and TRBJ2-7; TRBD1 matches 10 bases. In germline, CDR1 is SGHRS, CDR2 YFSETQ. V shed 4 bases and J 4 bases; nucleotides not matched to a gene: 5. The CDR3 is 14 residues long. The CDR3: CASSGPGQGYEQYF. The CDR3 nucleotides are TGCGCCAGCAGCGGACCGGGACAGGGGTACGAGCAGTACTTC. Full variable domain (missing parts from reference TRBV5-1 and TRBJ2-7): KAGVTQTPRYLIKTRGQQVTLSCSPISGHRSVSWYQQTPGQGLQFLFEYFSETQRNKGNFPGRFSGRQFSNSRSEMNVSTLELGDSALYLCASSGPGQGYEQYFGPGTRLTVT.

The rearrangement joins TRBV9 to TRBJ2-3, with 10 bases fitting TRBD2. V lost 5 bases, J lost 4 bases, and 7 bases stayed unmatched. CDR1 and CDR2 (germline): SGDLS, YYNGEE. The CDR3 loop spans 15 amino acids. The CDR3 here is CASSPAGGPSDTQYF. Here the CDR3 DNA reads TGTGCCAGCAGTCCAGCGGGAGGGCCTTCAGATACGCAGTATTTT.

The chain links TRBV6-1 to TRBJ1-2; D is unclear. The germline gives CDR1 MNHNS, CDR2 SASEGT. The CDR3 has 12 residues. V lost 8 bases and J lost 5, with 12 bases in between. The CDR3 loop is CASLRSGYGYTF. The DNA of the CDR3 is TGTGCCAGCTTAAGGTCGGGGTATGGCTACACCTTC.